The rows below give T cell receptor beta chains drawn from one sample of a study of T-cell memory formation after mild COVID-19. TCRdb reprocessed the 5' RACE reads with MiXCR, giving one entry per CDR3 protein. The sample lists hundreds of thousands of distinct CDR3 sequences, 20% to 25% occurring once. Sequencing was done on a sample of PBMCs or a T cell subset sorted from them (not recorded which). The receptors were gathered from an adult woman who had mild COVID-19 (a few samples of this study predate the infection). Cell type and time point are not known. Each CDR3 is given with its conserved first and last residue.

>TRBJ2-5|TRBV7-6
CASSLRTSGGALKLETQYF
>TRBJ2-7|TRBV4-2
CASSQESQGQPSYEQYF
>TRBJ1-1|TRBV5-1
CASKVDSSTEAFF
>TRBJ1-2|TRBV4-3
CASSQDDRGDGYTF
>TRBJ1-3|TRBV5-1
CASSLASPTGGNTIYF
>TRBJ2-1|TRBV20-1
CSAPRGSGYNEQFF
>TRBJ2-5|TRBV24-1
CATSDPKAGLAEETQYF
>TRBJ1-4|TRBV18
CASSHGQGSEKLFF
>TRBJ2-6|TRBV27
CASSPRSSGANVLTF
>TRBJ2-1|TRBV5-1
CASSRTQRGGEQFF
>TRBJ1-4|TRBV7-9
CASSLYSEKLFF
>TRBJ2-7|TRBV27
CASSHRTDYEQYF
>TRBJ2-1|TRBV6-5
CASSYGLDETYNEQFF
>TRBJ2-3|TRBV5-1
CASSIPTGGPDTQYF
>TRBJ1-2|TRBV7-2
CASSLGIPTGGYGYTF
>TRBJ2-5|TRBV30
CAWMGLHETQYF
>TRBJ2-1|TRBV12-3/TRBV12-4
CASAGGGLGSYNEQFF
>TRBJ2-5|TRBV7-2
CASRPPGLAGGQETQYF
>TRBJ2-5|TRBV24-1
CATSDSGTFQETQYF
>TRBJ2-3|TRBV7-3
CASSPYISTDTQYF
>TRBJ2-7|TRBV9
CASSASGRSEQYF